The clone carrying this TCR beta chain was counted once. The CDR3 consists of 14 residues. Looked up from germline, CDR1 is ENHRY and CDR2 is SYGVKD. V gave up 7 bases and J gave up 2 bases, with 12 bases separating them. Using immunoSEQ multiplex PCR, the repertoire was profiled, and TCRdb retains in-frame clones only, with some absent. The profile shows under 80,000 clones, around 91% of them singletons. These data originate in a study of OX40 agonist ivuxolimab in advanced cancers. This sequence joins TRBV10-3 and TRBJ2-1; a weak D match, TRBD2 (6 bases). The sample was CD4+ or CD8+ T cells sorted from blood, taken in a trial of the OX40 agonist ivuxolimab. This sequence originates from an adult with an advanced solid tumor such as melanoma, head and neck, liver or kidney cancer. This CDR3 reads CAITAREPYNEQFF. CDR3 nucleotides: TGTGCCATCACGGCGCGGGAACCCTACAATGAGCAGTTCTTC.